Described below is a single TCR beta chain sequence and its context. Antigen: not known. Method: immunoSEQ multiplex PCR; TCRdb's copy keeps in-frame clones and lacks some. The profile shows some 94,000 clones, about 96% of them singletons. The data derive from a study of OX40 agonist ivuxolimab in advanced cancers. Whole-study context: It was ivuxolimab, an agonistic anti-OX40 (CD134) antibody, that patients were treated with.

Study results and limitations: Dose levels from 0.1 to 3.0 mg/kg saw CD4+ and CD8+ blood T cells expand clonally by week 6.

Trimming left V 5 bases short and J 4 bases short, with 14 bases between. This CDR3 contains 14 residues. Germline V gives CDR1 MNHNY, CDR2 SVGAGI (reference sequence). The receptor's source is an adult with an advanced solid tumor such as melanoma, head and neck, liver or kidney cancer. Specimen: CD4+ or CD8+ T cells sorted from blood, collected in a trial of the OX40 agonist ivuxolimab. This chain links TRBV6-6 with TRBJ1-2; unclear D gene. The chain's CDR3 is CASSPEGLSYGYTF. DNA for the CDR3: TGTGCCAGCAGTCCCGAAGGACTTTCCTATGGCTACACCTTC.